This T cell receptor beta chain stems from a study of blood T cells in healthy people across ages. About the research overall: Researchers report that template switching captured about one barcoded beta molecule per two T cells.

Combining a sample-barcoded 5' primer with a J-beta primer mix, a second PCR ran for roughly 7 to 12 cycles. MiXCR, run by TCRdb on the 5' RACE reads, gives a single entry per CDR3 protein. The sample lists approximately 850,000 distinct CDR3 sequences, approximately 48% occurring once. Germline values: CDR1 SGHTA, CDR2 FQGNSA. The V end lost 8 bases, the J end lost 2 bases, and 15 bases lay between the germline ends. This CDR3 is built from 14 residues. The chain recombines TRBV7-2 with TRBJ1-2; possibly TRBD1 for D (6 bases). The receptor comes from a man in his 60s in good health. The sequenced sample consisted of blood. The CDR3 sequence: CASRPRTVNYGYTF. The DNA of the CDR3 is TGTGCCAGCCGACCTCGGACAGTCAACTATGGCTACACCTTC.